This T cell receptor (beta chain) appears in the sequencing data of a study of T cells in Graves' hyperthyroidism and ophthalmopathy. Per the germline V gene, CDR1 is PRHDT and CDR2 is FYEKMQ (reference sequence). V shed 5 bases and J shed 7 bases, with 15 bases lying between them. This CDR3 comprises 15 residues. Overall study results and limits: Most thyroid clonotypes that were expanded above 0.001 also turned up in blood.

TCR beta CDR3 sequences were amplified from RNA transcripts. HTBI primers were the set used in a first-round RT-PCR of the TCR CDR3. TCRdb re-analysed the multiplex PCR reads in MiXCR, keeping a single row per CDR3 protein. Of approximately 300,000 distinct CDR3 sequences in the sample, less than 20% were seen once. Of note for this clonotype: Its cognate antigen is unknown.

Ophthalmopathy patients all had a Clinical Activity Score of at least 3, a NOSPECS grade of at least 4 and disease under 3 months old. This clonotype was obtained from a man aged 45-60 years with Graves' ophthalmopathy. Source material: blood. V is TRBV13 and J is TRBJ1-6; maybe TRBD1 (5 bases). Here the CDR3 DNA reads TGTGCCAGCAGCGTAGATGCAGGGATGAATTCACCCCTCCACTTT. It encodes CASSVDAGMNSPLHF.